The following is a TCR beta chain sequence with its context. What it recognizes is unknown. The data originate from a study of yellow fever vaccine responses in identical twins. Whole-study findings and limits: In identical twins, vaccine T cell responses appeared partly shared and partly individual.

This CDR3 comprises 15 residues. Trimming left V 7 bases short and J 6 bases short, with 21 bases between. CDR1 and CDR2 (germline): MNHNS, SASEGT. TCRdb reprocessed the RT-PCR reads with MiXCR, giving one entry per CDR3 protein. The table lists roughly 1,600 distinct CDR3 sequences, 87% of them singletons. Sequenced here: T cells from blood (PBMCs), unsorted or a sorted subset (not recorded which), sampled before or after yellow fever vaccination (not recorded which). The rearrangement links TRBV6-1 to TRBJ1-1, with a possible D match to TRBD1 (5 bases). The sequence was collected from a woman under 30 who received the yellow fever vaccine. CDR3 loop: CASTPLMGGSSEAFF. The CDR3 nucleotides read TGTGCCAGCACGCCACTAATGGGGGGGAGCTCTGAAGCTTTCTTT.